Below are 26 T cell receptor beta chains sequenced from a single sample in a study of naive and memory T cell subsets. Two oligonucleotides, mixed equimolar, formed the beta constant-region primer covering TRBC1 and TRBC2. TCRdb fed the UMI-ligation and nested PCR reads into MiXCR, producing one record per CDR3 protein. The table lists tens of thousands of distinct CDR3 sequences, around 13% of them singletons. The source material was central memory CD4+ T cells from blood. The origin of the receptors is a human donor in good health.

This clonotype appeared a few times. The V gene is TRBV2, the J gene TRBJ2-1; 9 positions match TRBD1. V was pared by 6 bases and J by 7 bases, with 4 bases of the junction left unmatched. CDR1 is SNHLY and CDR2 is FYNNEI in the germline V gene. CDR3 length: 13 amino acids. This CDR3 reads CASSRDRANEQFF. DNA for the CDR3: TGTGCCAGCAGCCGGGACAGGGCAAATGAGCAGTTCTTC. The full variable domain, rest sourced from reference TRBV2 and TRBJ2-1, is EPEVTQTPSHQVTQMGQEVILRCVPISNHLYFYWYRQILGQKVEFLVSFYNNEISEKSEIFDDQFSVERPDGSNFTLKIRSTKLEDSAMYFCASSRDRANEQFFGPGTRLTVL.

This clonotype was observed a handful of times. This rearrangement joins TRBV2 to TRBJ1-2, with a weak D call TRBD1 (6 bases). The V and J ends lost 8 bases and 6 bases respectively, with 10 bases between them. The germline CDR1 and CDR2 sequences are SNHLY and FYNNEI. The CDR3 spans 11 residues. CDR3 nucleotides: TGTGCCAGCGGCAGGGGAAATGGCTACACCTTC. This translates into CASGRGNGYTF.

In this sample, this clonotype turned up a few times. The gene calls are TRBV5-1 and TRBJ1-4; the match to TRBD1 covers 11 bases. Trimming took 3 bases from V and 6 from J; bases not matched to a gene: 7. The CDR3 consists of 16 residues. Germline V gene data show CDR1 as SGHRS and CDR2 as YFSETQ. CDR3 protein: CASSSRGTGGYEKLFF. In DNA form, the CDR3 reads TGCGCCAGCAGCTCCCGAGGGACAGGGGGGTATGAAAAACTGTTTTTT.

The V gene is TRBV4-3, the J gene TRBJ2-5; no reliable D call. Trimming pared 4 bases from V and 2 bases from J, leaving 11 bases between. The CDR3 has 14 amino acids. CDR1 and CDR2 from the germline V gene are LGHNA and YSLEER. The CDR3 spells CASSPRAAQETQYF. The CDR3 bases are TGCGCCAGCAGCCCCCGGGCGGCACAAGAGACCCAGTACTTC.

The chain carries TRBV6-4 and TRBJ2-3; D gene unclear. The CDR3 is made up of 16 amino acids. V lost 3 bases and J lost 0, with 13 bases in between. The germline gives CDR1 MRHNA, CDR2 SNTAGT. CDR3 DNA: TGTGCCAGCAGTGATTATGGCGGCCCTAGCACAGATACGCAGTATTTT. Protein product: CASSDYGGPSTDTQYF.

This clonotype was seen just once. The V gene is TRBV5-4, the J gene TRBJ2-1; tentative D call: TRBD1 (5 bases). Germline values: CDR1 SGHNT, CDR2 YYREEE (reference sequence). This CDR3 region has 14 residues. Trimming shortened V by 3 bases and J by 5 bases, and 12 bases separated the two germline ends. The CDR3 region is CASSSLDRNNEQFF. CDR3 in DNA: TGTGCCAGCAGCTCATTAGACAGAAACAATGAGCAGTTCTTC.

The chain employs TRBV27 and TRBJ2-6; D is unclear. The CDR3 sequence is 14 residues long. Germline V lookup: CDR1 MNHEY, CDR2 SMNVEV (reference sequence). With 7 bases removed from V and 0 bases from J, the gap between germline ends came to 7 bases. The CDR3 is CASMGISGANVLTF. The CDR3 DNA reads as TGTGCCAGCATGGGGATCTCTGGGGCCAACGTCCTGACTTTC.

This clonotype showed up just a few times. With a much larger clone just one base away, this may be a read error. The CDR3 loop reads CASSPRLAEQYF. CDR3 DNA: TGTGCCAGCAGCCCGCGGCTAGCGGAGCAGTACTTC. The gene calls are TRBV7-9 and TRBJ2-7, with D possibly being TRBD2 (6 bases). There are 12 residues in the CDR3. Germline lookup yields CDR1 SEHNR and CDR2 FQNEAQ (reference sequence). The V end was cut by 5 bases, the J end by 7 bases, with 12 bases between.

Ten or more counts support this clonotype. J is TRBJ2-1 and V is TRBV11-2; 11 bases line up with TRBD1. V dropped 5 bases and J dropped 8; count of bases not matched to a gene: 14. Germline CDR1 SGHAT, CDR2 FQNNGV. The CDR3 is 17 amino acids. CDR3 in amino acids: CASSQLAGTGGYDEQFF. CDR3 DNA sequence: TGTGCCAGCAGCCAATTAGCCGGGACAGGGGGATATGATGAGCAGTTCTTC.

The CDR3 bases are TGTGCCAGCAGTGATCGGGGGACTAGCGGTAACTCCTACGAGCAGTACTTC. It codes for CASSDRGTSGNSYEQYF. This chain links TRBV6-1 with TRBJ2-7; 11 nucleotides match TRBD2. Trimming removed 3 bases from V and 0 bases from J; junction bases left unmatched: 7. The germline CDR1 and CDR2 sequences are MNHNS and SASEGT. The CDR3 is 17 residues long.

The rearrangement joins TRBV10-2 to TRBJ2-7; TRBD2 is a possible D gene (5 bases). Trimming left V 6 bases short and J 4 bases short, with 19 bases between. The CDR3 has 15 amino acids. Germline V CDR1 and CDR2: WSHSY, SAAADI. CDR3: CASSVTPIGIYEQYF. In DNA form, the CDR3 reads TGCGCCAGCAGCGTTACCCCCATCGGGATTTACGAGCAGTACTTC.

The rearrangement joins TRBV7-2 to TRBJ2-3; possibly TRBD1 for D (6 bases). V was pared by 4 bases and J by 6 bases, with 11 bases between. The CDR3 is 13 amino acids. Germline CDR1 reads SGHTA; CDR2 reads FQGNSA. CDR3 protein: CASSYNQGDTQYF. In DNA, the CDR3 is TGTGCCAGCAGCTATAACCAGGGGGATACGCAGTATTTT.

This clonotype was counted a few times. The J gene is TRBJ1-3, the V gene TRBV14, with 8 bases fitting TRBD1. With 4 bases clipped from V and 3 bases from J, the junction kept 5 bases outside the gene matches. Germline CDR1 and CDR2: SGHDN and FVKESK. The CDR3 is made up of 15 amino acids. The CDR3 region is CASSPQGARGNTIYF. The CDR3 bases are TGTGCCAGCAGCCCCCAGGGGGCCCGTGGAAACACCATATATTTT.

This clonotype was seen repeatedly, ten times or more. The rearrangement uses TRBV6-2 or TRBV6-3 and TRBJ2-2, with a tentative D call TRBD2 (6 bases). V lost 4 bases, J lost 6 bases, and 21 bases lay in between. CDR1 is MNHEY, CDR2 SVGEGT, per germline. The CDR3 covers 17 residues. The CDR3 nucleotides are TGTGCCAGCAGTTCTCCGGGACTGGCTCTTTCTCCCGGGGAGCTGTTTTTT. Protein sequence: CASSSPGLALSPGELFF.

The rearrangement links TRBV6-5 to TRBJ1-1; perhaps TRBD1 as D (5 bases). V was cut by 2 bases and J by 5 bases, with 12 bases left in between. Germline values: CDR1 MNHEY, CDR2 SVGAGI. This CDR3 contains 14 residues. This chain's CDR3 is CASSYRGAQTEAFF. Written as DNA, the CDR3 is TGTGCCAGCAGTTACCGAGGGGCGCAGACTGAAGCTTTCTTT.

This clonotype was recorded a few times. The chain uses TRBV20-1 and TRBJ2-5; D gene ambiguous. There are 14 residues in the CDR3. Germline loops: CDR1 DFQATT, CDR2 SNEGSKA (reference sequence). V was pared by 2 bases and J by 5 bases, with 15 bases between. Here the CDR3 reads CSARRIGYGETQYF. For the CDR3, the DNA is TGCAGTGCTAGACGGATAGGGTACGGGGAGACCCAGTACTTC.

This clonotype was seen repeatedly, ten times or more. The chain joins TRBV4-2 to TRBJ1-5; perhaps TRBD1 as D (6 bases). V dropped 0 bases and J dropped 4 bases, with 22 bases sitting between them. There are 19 residues in the CDR3. Germline V gives CDR1 LGHNA, CDR2 YNFKEQ. The DNA of the CDR3 is TGTGCCAGCAGCCAAGAATCCGGTATAGCCGGGGGCCCAAATCAGCCCCAGCATTTT. Protein product: CASSQESGIAGGPNQPQHF.

This clonotype has more than one count but fewer than ten. The J gene is TRBJ1-3, the V gene TRBV7-9; D remains ambiguous. Looked up from germline, CDR1 is SEHNR and CDR2 is FQNEAQ (reference sequence). The CDR3 length is 14 residues. V lost 2 bases and J lost 0, with 5 bases in between. The CDR3 DNA reads TGTGCCAGCAGCTTATTGGGCTCTGGAAACACCATATATTTT. The encoded protein is CASSLLGSGNTIYF.

This clonotype was found many times. The J gene is TRBJ2-5, the V gene TRBV14; tentative D call: TRBD2 (5 bases). CDR1 is SGHDN, CDR2 FVKESK, per germline. The CDR3 consists of 15 residues. V was clipped by 4 bases and J by 2 bases, with 14 bases between them. In DNA form, the CDR3 reads TGTGCCAGCAGCCCGCATGGAGGTGCACAAGAGACCCAGTACTTC. This sequence encodes CASSPHGGAQETQYF.

The chain recombines TRBV11-2 with TRBJ2-2; D is ambiguous. Germline CDR1 reads SGHAT; CDR2 reads FQNNGV. Deletions cut 1 base from V and 0 bases from J, with 6 bases between. This CDR3 is 15 amino acids long. In DNA, the CDR3 is TGTGCCAGCAGCTTAGTCAGGTCGAACACCGGGGAGCTGTTTTTT. It yields the protein CASSLVRSNTGELFF.

This clonotype was observed a few times. Here the CDR3 reads CASSLNSGRGEQYF. DNA for the CDR3: TGTGCCAGCAGCTTAAATAGCGGGAGGGGCGAGCAGTACTTC. The V call is TRBV11-2, the J call TRBJ2-7, with 11 bases fitting TRBD2. Germline V gene data show CDR1 as SGHAT and CDR2 as FQNNGV. Losses at the gene ends were 2 bases for V and 6 bases for J; bases not matched to a gene: 3. The CDR3 sequence is 14 residues long.

This clonotype was picked up a small number of times. This sequence joins TRBV2 and TRBJ2-1; the D is unclear. The CDR3 spans 11 residues. V lost 3 bases, J lost 5 bases, and 2 bases lay in between. From germline, CDR1 is SNHLY and CDR2 FYNNEI. CDR3: CASSEHNEQFF. As DNA, the CDR3 is TGTGCCAGCAGTGAGCACAATGAGCAGTTCTTC.

This clonotype came up many times. The chain is built from TRBV20-1 and TRBJ2-7; TRBD1 might be the D (6 bases). This CDR3 spans 12 amino acids. V dropped 1 base and J dropped 2 bases, with 6 bases sitting between them. Per the germline V gene, CDR1 is DFQATT and CDR2 is SNEGSKA (reference sequence). The CDR3 DNA sequence: TGCAGTGCTAGAGCAGGGGCCTACGAGCAGTACTTC. Encoded protein: CSARAGAYEQYF.

This clonotype was seen a handful of times. This chain joins TRBV29-1 and TRBJ2-6; no definite D call. Deletions cut 0 bases from V and 8 bases from J, with 14 bases between. There are 15 residues in the CDR3. Germline values: CDR1 SQVTM, CDR2 ANQGSEA. The CDR3, as DNA: TGCAGCGTTGAAGATCATAAAGACAATCCCAACGTCCTGACTTTC. Translated: CSVEDHKDNPNVLTF.

The chain carries TRBV7-2 and TRBJ2-3; 9 nucleotides line up with TRBD1. The V gene end was trimmed by 6 bases and the J gene end by 6 bases; junction bases not matched to a gene: 10. Germline V lookup: CDR1 SGHTA, CDR2 FQGNSA. CDR3 size: 15 residues. The CDR3 bases are TGTGCCAGCAGACCACCCGGGACAGGGCGCGATACGCAGTATTTT. This translates into CASRPPGTGRDTQYF. Full variable domain (rest looked up from reference TRBV7-2 and TRBJ2-3): GAGVSQSPSNKVTEKGKDVELRCDPISGHTALYWYRQSLGQGLEFLIYFQGNSAPDKSGLPSDRFSAERTGGSVSTLTIQRTQQEDSAVYLCASRPPGTGRDTQYFGPGTRLTVL.

This clonotype occurred many times. The V and J genes are TRBV6-2 or TRBV6-3 and TRBJ1-6, with no clear D. V lost 5 bases, J lost 10 bases, and 12 bases lay in between. The germline V gene encodes CDR1 MNHEY and CDR2 SVGEGT. The CDR3 contains 13 residues. CDR3 sequence reads: CASSRKMSSPLHF. In DNA form, the CDR3 reads TGTGCCAGCAGTCGAAAGATGAGCTCACCCCTCCACTTT.